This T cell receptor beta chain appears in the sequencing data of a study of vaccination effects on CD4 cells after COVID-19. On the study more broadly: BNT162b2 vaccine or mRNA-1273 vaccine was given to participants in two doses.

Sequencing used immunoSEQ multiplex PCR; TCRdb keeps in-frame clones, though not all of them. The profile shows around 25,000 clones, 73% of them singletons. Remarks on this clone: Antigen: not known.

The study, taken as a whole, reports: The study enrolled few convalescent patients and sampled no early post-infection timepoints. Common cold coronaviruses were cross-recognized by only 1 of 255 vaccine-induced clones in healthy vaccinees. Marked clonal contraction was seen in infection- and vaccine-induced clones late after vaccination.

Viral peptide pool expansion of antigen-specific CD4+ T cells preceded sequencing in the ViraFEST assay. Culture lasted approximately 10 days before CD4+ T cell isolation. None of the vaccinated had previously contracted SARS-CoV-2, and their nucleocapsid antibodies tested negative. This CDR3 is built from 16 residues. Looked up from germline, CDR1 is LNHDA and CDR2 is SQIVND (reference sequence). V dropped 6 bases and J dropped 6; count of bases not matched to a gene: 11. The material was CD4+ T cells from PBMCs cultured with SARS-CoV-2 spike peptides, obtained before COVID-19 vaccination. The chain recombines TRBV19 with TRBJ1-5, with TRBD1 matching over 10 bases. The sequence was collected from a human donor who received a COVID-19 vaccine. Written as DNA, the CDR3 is TGTGCCAGTAGCGCCTACTCGACAGGGGGCGGTCAGCCCCAGCATTTT. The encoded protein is CASSAYSTGGGQPQHF.